Following are 27 T cell receptor beta chains from one sample sequenced in a study of vaccination and CD4 T cells after COVID-19. The antigens of these receptors remain unknown. The time point denotes: late sampling 161 to 241 days after vaccination in a few convalescent patients. The treatment here: approximately nine-day PBMC culture with coronavirus spike peptide pools or control peptides (ViraFEST assay). Oncomine TCR Beta short-read sequencing was applied to DNA from cultured CD4+ T cells. TCRdb analysed the PCR reads with MiXCR anew, one entry per CDR3 protein. Among 20,000 to 25,000 distinct CDR3 sequences, approximately 30% were seen once, and the ten largest hold roughly 11%. The specimen comprised CD4+ T cells from blood, cultured in vitro, sampled about 7 months after SARS-CoV-2 vaccination. These receptors originate from a human donor who had recovered from COVID-19.

This clonotype was counted a few times. The V gene is TRBV20-1, the J gene TRBJ2-7; 7 positions agree with TRBD1. The germline gives CDR1 DFQATT, CDR2 SNEGSKA (reference sequence). The ends lost 3 bases at V and 6 bases at J; junction bases unmatched: 17. This CDR3 has 16 amino acids. For the CDR3, the DNA is TGCAGTGCTAGTCTGACAGGGAATTTAGGAGGTCTCGAGCAGTACTTC. This codes for CSASLTGNLGGLEQYF.

There are a few counts of this clonotype. The chain joins TRBV2 to TRBJ1-2, with a possible D match to TRBD1 (5 bases). The CDR3 consists of 13 residues. Germline CDR1 is SNHLY and CDR2 is FYNNEI. Trimming took off 0 bases at V and 8 bases at J, with 10 bases between the two ends. The CDR3 region is CASSEATGGGYTF. For the CDR3, the DNA is TGTGCCAGCAGTGAAGCGACCGGGGGAGGCTACACCTTC.

This chain joins TRBV20-1 and TRBJ2-7; D is perhaps TRBD1 or TRBD2 (6 bases each). V was clipped by 0 bases and J by 2 bases, with 14 bases between them. Germline V gene data show CDR1 as DFQATT and CDR2 as SNEGSKA (reference sequence). The CDR3 contains 15 residues. The CDR3 reads CSARDHGGLTYEQYF. Written as DNA, the CDR3 is TGCAGTGCTAGAGATCACGGGGGCCTCACCTACGAGCAGTACTTC.

This clonotype was seen a handful of times. The gene calls are TRBV20-1 and TRBJ1-3; possibly TRBD1 for D (5 bases). Looked up from germline, CDR1 is DFQATT and CDR2 is SNEGSKA (reference sequence). This CDR3 is built from 12 residues. The V and J ends lost 4 bases and 2 bases respectively, with 6 bases between them. In DNA, the CDR3 is TGCAGTGCTATGGGGGCTGGAAACACCATATATTTT. It codes for CSAMGAGNTIYF.

This clonotype has just a few counts. The gene calls are TRBV2 and TRBJ2-5, with a tentative D call TRBD1 (6 bases). Trimming removed 4 bases at V and 4 bases at J, with 13 bases between. This CDR3 is 14 amino acids long. CDR1 SNHLY and CDR2 FYNNEI come from the germline V gene. CDR3 protein: CASSAQGRRETQYF. Here the CDR3 DNA reads TGTGCCAGCAGTGCGCAGGGGCGGCGAGAGACCCAGTACTTC.

This clonotype was observed a few times. V gene TRBV7-2 combines with J gene TRBJ1-1, with D possibly being TRBD1 (5 bases). V was shortened by 0 bases and J by 7 bases, with 15 bases between the two germline ends. The CDR3 loop spans 15 amino acids. Germline-derived CDR1 and CDR2 are SGHTA and FQGNSA. The CDR3 loop reads CASSLALGEVGEAFF. The CDR3 nucleotides are TGTGCCAGCAGCTTAGCGCTGGGGGAAGTGGGTGAAGCTTTCTTT.

The rearrangement uses TRBV20-1 and TRBJ2-1, with D possibly TRBD1 on 5 matching bases. Germline V gene data show CDR1 as DFQATT and CDR2 as SNEGSKA (reference sequence). This CDR3 region has 16 residues. Deletions cut 1 base from V and 7 bases from J, with 20 bases between. The CDR3 DNA is TGCAGTGCTAGAGCCATTCTCCCACAGGACGGTAATGAGCAGTTCTTC. Residues: CSARAILPQDGNEQFF.

There are a few counts of this clonotype. The gene calls are TRBV11-3 and TRBJ1-2; D not resolved. The V and J ends lost 3 bases and 2 bases respectively, with 10 bases between them. This CDR3 is 14 amino acids long. Germline V gene data show CDR1 as SGHNT and CDR2 as YENEEA. The CDR3 DNA is TGTGCCAGCAGCTTCGGCCCGGGGAACTATGGCTACACCTTC. Translating it yields CASSFGPGNYGYTF. The full variable domain, rest sourced from reference TRBV11-3 and TRBJ1-2, is EAGVVQSPRYKIIEKKQPVAFWCNPISGHNTLYWYLQNLGQGPELLIRYENEEAVDDSQLPKDRFSAERLKGVDSTLKIQPAELGDSAVYLCASSFGPGNYGYTFGSGTRLTVV.

The genes are TRBV6-4 and TRBJ2-7; 8 bases line up with TRBD2. Germline V gene data show CDR1 as MRHNA and CDR2 as SNTAGT. The junction had 17 bases not matched to a gene; V was cut back by 9 bases and J by 4 bases. This CDR3 has 16 residues. Here the CDR3 DNA reads TGTGCCAGGACCCCAACTTGTGGGCGGGAGGTGTACGAGCAGTACTTC. Protein: CARTPTCGREVYEQYF.

V is TRBV19 and J is TRBJ2-2; 11 nucleotides line up with TRBD2. Per germline, CDR1 LNHDA and CDR2 SQIVND (reference sequence). The CDR3 covers 15 residues. J lost 6 bases, V lost 5 bases, and 5 bases had no gene match. CDR3 residues: CASSRLAGIAGELFF. Here the CDR3 DNA reads TGTGCCAGTAGTCGACTAGCGGGAATAGCCGGGGAGCTGTTTTTT.

This clonotype occurred a few times. The rearrangement links TRBV10-3 to TRBJ2-5, with 11 bases lining up with TRBD2. CDR1 is ENHRY and CDR2 is SYGVKD in the germline V gene. V gave up 4 bases and J gave up 0 bases; unmatched junction bases: 4. The CDR3 spans 16 residues. The CDR3 region has the DNA TGTGCCATCAGTGGAACGACTAGCGGGAACCAAGAGACCCAGTACTTC. Protein: CAISGTTSGNQETQYF.

Here the CDR3 reads CASRGDRAGNSPLHF. The CDR3 nucleotides read TGTGCCAGCAGGGGAGACAGGGCTGGTAATTCACCCCTCCACTTT. V and J are TRBV2 and TRBJ1-6, with 7 positions matching TRBD1. V gave up 6 bases and J gave up 6 bases; unmatched junction bases: 8. CDR3 length: 15 residues. The germline CDR1 and CDR2 sequences are SNHLY and FYNNEI.

This clonotype has a handful of counts. The genes are TRBV20-1 and TRBJ2-1, with TRBD2 matching over 12 bases. V gave up 0 bases and J gave up 2 bases; unmatched junction bases: 11. This CDR3 comprises 19 residues. Germline loops: CDR1 DFQATT, CDR2 SNEGSKA (reference sequence). The CDR3 nucleotides read TGCAGTGCTAGAGATCTCGTAGGGCTAGCGGGGGGGGCCTACAATGAGCAGTTCTTC. Translation: CSARDLVGLAGGAYNEQFF.

The chain is built from TRBV24-1 and TRBJ2-3; TRBD1 matches at 7 bases. Trimming took 5 bases from V and 0 from J; bases not matched to a gene: 7. This CDR3 spans 16 amino acids. CDR1 is KGHDR and CDR2 is SFDVKD in the germline V gene. The CDR3 DNA follows: TGTGCCACCAGTGGGATCCGGGACAGAAGCACAGATACGCAGTATTTT. It yields the protein CATSGIRDRSTDTQYF.

V usage is TRBV5-1 and J usage is TRBJ1-6; 10 nucleotides line up with TRBD1. The CDR3 runs to 17 residues. CDR1 and CDR2 from the germline V gene are SGHRS and YFSETQ. V was clipped by 4 bases and J by 7 bases; unmatched bases: 11. The CDR3 DNA is TGCGCCAGCAGCCCCGAGGGTCCGGGACAGGGGAATTCACCCCTCCACTTT. This sequence encodes CASSPEGPGQGNSPLHF.

Only a few counts were recorded for this clonotype. This chain links TRBV10-3 with TRBJ2-5, with D possibly matching TRBD2 (6 bases). CDR1 ENHRY and CDR2 SYGVKD come from the germline V gene. The ends were cut back, 4 bases at V and 2 bases at J, with 17 bases in the middle. The CDR3 covers 16 residues. Written as DNA, the CDR3 is TGTGCCATCAGTGTCCTTTCGACTAGTACACAAGAGACCCAGTACTTC. This sequence encodes CAISVLSTSTQETQYF.

The sample holds a few counts of this clonotype. This chain links TRBV24-1 with TRBJ2-7; no clear D gene. The CDR3 has 13 amino acids. The ends were cut back, 3 bases at V and 4 bases at J, with 9 bases in the middle. The germline CDR1 and CDR2 sequences are KGHDR and SFDVKD. CDR3 loop: CATSDPSNYEQYF. The DNA for the CDR3 is TGTGCCACCAGTGATCCGTCAAATTACGAGCAGTACTTC.

With respect to this clonotype: The junction does not match germline at one end; this may be a read error. This chain joins TRBV7-2 and TRBJ1-5; D is possibly TRBD1 (6 bases). Germline CDR1 is SGHTA and CDR2 is FQGNSA. The CDR3 totals 15 residues. CDR3 amino acids: CANSRDTWSNQPQHF. The CDR3 DNA follows: TGTGCCAACAGCAGGGACACGTGGAGCAATCAGCCCCAGCATTTT.

The chain links TRBV6-1 to TRBJ2-7; 7 positions match TRBD1. The V segment lost 7 bases and the J segment 2 bases; nucleotides outside the gene matches: 5. The germline V gene has CDR1 MNHNS and CDR2 SASEGT. The CDR3 is 13 residues long. In DNA, the CDR3 is TGTGCCAGCACAGGGACAGCCGCCTACGAGCAGTACTTC. It specifies CASTGTAAYEQYF.

This clonotype was detected a few times. The J gene is TRBJ2-2, the V gene TRBV7-9; weak D call: TRBD1 (6 bases). Germline loops: CDR1 SEHNR, CDR2 FQNEAQ (reference sequence). With 5 bases removed from V and 0 bases from J, the gap between germline ends came to 10 bases. CDR3 length: 15 residues. The CDR3 loop reads CASSRTAANTGELFF. CDR3 in DNA: TGTGCCAGCAGCCGGACAGCCGCGAACACCGGGGAGCTGTTTTTT.

CDR3 sequence (DNA): TGTGCCATCAGAAGCGGGGGCAATGAGCAGTTCTTC. Its translation is CAIRSGGNEQFF. This chain joins TRBV10-3 and TRBJ2-1; 8 nucleotides agree with TRBD2. V was clipped by 6 bases and J by 6 bases; unmatched bases: 1. The CDR3 runs to 12 residues. The germline gives CDR1 ENHRY, CDR2 SYGVKD.

V usage is TRBV20-1 and J usage is TRBJ1-1; TRBD1 aligns across 7 bases. Looked up from germline, CDR1 is DFQATT and CDR2 is SNEGSKA (reference sequence). J lost 5 bases, V lost 5 bases, and 8 bases had no gene match. This CDR3 contains 13 residues. CDR3 residues: CSALGQPRTEAFF. The CDR3 coding sequence is TGCAGTGCTTTGGGACAGCCGAGGACTGAAGCTTTCTTT.

Only a few counts were recorded for this clonotype. The chain links TRBV7-2 to TRBJ2-6, with D unclear. V lost 1 base and J lost 4, with 8 bases in between. The CDR3 totals 15 residues. Germline CDR1 reads SGHTA; CDR2 reads FQGNSA. The CDR3 protein is CASSLGVIGANVLTF. As DNA, the CDR3 is TGTGCCAGCAGCTTAGGGGTGATAGGGGCCAACGTCCTGACTTTC. The entire variable domain, with the rest obtained from reference TRBV7-2 and TRBJ2-6, is as follows: GAGVSQSPSNKVTEKGKDVELRCDPISGHTALYWYRQSLGQGLEFLIYFQGNSAPDKSGLPSDRFSAERTGGSVSTLTIQRTQQEDSAVYLCASSLGVIGANVLTFGAGSRLTVL.

The genes are TRBV5-4 and TRBJ2-3, with unresolved D. Germline V CDR1 and CDR2: SGHNT, YYREEE (reference sequence). The ends were cut back, 0 bases at V and 1 base at J, with 6 bases in the middle. The CDR3 contains 14 residues. CDR3 amino acids: CASSLDYGTDTQYF. The CDR3 DNA reads TGTGCCAGCAGCTTGGACTACGGCACAGATACGCAGTATTTT.

This clonotype was observed a handful of times. The chain employs TRBV20-1 and TRBJ2-5; D gene uncertain. This CDR3 has 15 residues. Germline V gene sequence: CDR1 DFQATT, CDR2 SNEGSKA (reference sequence). The V end lost 0 bases, the J end lost 1 base, and 12 bases lay between the germline ends. For the CDR3, the DNA is TGCAGTGCTAGAGATCCGGCCTTGGTCCAAGAGACCCAGTACTTC. Residues: CSARDPALVQETQYF.

This clonotype came up a few times. V is TRBV6-1 and J is TRBJ1-2; the D gene is possibly TRBD1 (5 bases). Trimming cost V 3 bases and J 4 bases, with 12 bases left between them. This CDR3 is built from 14 residues. CDR1 is MNHNS and CDR2 is SASEGT in the germline V gene. The CDR3 reads CASSETRDRYGYTF. The CDR3, as DNA: TGTGCCAGCAGTGAGACCCGGGACCGCTATGGCTACACCTTC.

This clonotype was seen more than once but under ten times. The chain has TRBV11-3 and TRBJ2-3, with unresolved D. The ends were cut back, 4 bases at V and 6 bases at J, with 11 bases in the middle. The CDR3 loop spans 13 amino acids. CDR1 SGHNT and CDR2 YENEEA come from the germline V gene. The CDR3 DNA follows: TGTGCCAGCAGCTCCTCTATCCTGGATACGCAGTATTTT. Translated: CASSSSILDTQYF. The whole variable domain, remainder taken from reference TRBV11-3 and TRBJ2-3, is EAGVVQSPRYKIIEKKQPVAFWCNPISGHNTLYWYLQNLGQGPELLIRYENEEAVDDSQLPKDRFSAERLKGVDSTLKIQPAELGDSAVYLCASSSSILDTQYFGPGTRLTVL.